These 10 T cell receptor beta chains were all obtained from the same sample, sequenced in a study of T cell responses to AZD1222 COVID-19 vaccine. Method: immunoSEQ multiplex PCR; TCRdb's copy keeps in-frame clones and lacks some. The data contain 95,000 to 150,000 clones, more than 85% of them seen just once; the ten biggest clones take up roughly 10%. The material was peripheral blood, obtained on day 0 of MenACWY control vaccination. These receptors all stem from an adult in good health.

J is TRBJ2-7 and V is TRBV11-3; D is undetermined. Trimming stripped 0 bases from V and 9 bases from J, with 15 bases between. The CDR3 contains 14 residues. Germline assignment: CDR1 SGHNT and CDR2 YENEEA. CDR3 bases: TGTGCCAGCAGCTTAGATCTGCAGGATAAGGGGCAGTACTTC. This encodes CASSLDLQDKGQYF.

This clone was recorded once. The rearrangement joins TRBV24-1 to TRBJ1-2; 7 nucleotides agree with TRBD1. Germline V gene sequence: CDR1 KGHDR, CDR2 SFDVKD. This CDR3 region has 12 residues. The V segment lost 9 bases and the J segment 2 bases; nucleotides outside the gene matches: 2. DNA of the CDR3: TGTGCCACCGCAGGGGGAAACTATGGCTACACCTTC. The encoded protein is CATAGGNYGYTF.

The chain joins TRBV11-3 to TRBJ2-1; D is perhaps TRBD1 or TRBD2 (6 bases each). V lost 10 bases and J 6 bases, leaving 22 bases between the germline ends. Germline CDR1 and CDR2: SGHNT and YENEEA. The CDR3 spans 15 residues. The CDR3 loop reads CATRGPGGVVNEQFF. The CDR3 DNA reads as TGTGCCACCCGTGGTCCCGGGGGCGTTGTCAATGAGCAGTTCTTC. The full variable domain, its missing parts supplied by reference TRBV11-3 and TRBJ2-1, is EAGVVQSPRYKIIEKKQPVAFWCNPISGHNTLYWYLQNLGQGPELLIRYENEEAVDDSQLPKDRFSAERLKGVDSTLKIQPAELGDSAVYLCATRGPGGVVNEQFFGPGTRLTVL.

The chain carries TRBV19 and TRBJ1-2; weak D call: TRBD1 (6 bases). The germline gives CDR1 LNHDA, CDR2 SQIVND (reference sequence). V gave up 5 bases and J gave up 4 bases, with 11 bases separating them. The CDR3 consists of 13 residues. CDR3 bases: TGTGCCAGTAGTCCACAGGGTTTCTATGGCTACACCTTC. This encodes CASSPQGFYGYTF.

The chain joins TRBV29-1 to TRBJ1-2; 9 nucleotides match TRBD1. The germline CDR1 and CDR2 sequences are SQVTM and ANQGSEA. This CDR3 has 14 residues. With V trimmed by 8 bases and J by 6 bases, 13 bases remained unmatched. In nucleotides, the CDR3 is TGCAGCTTTCTCGCCCGGGACAGGGAGGATGGCTACACCTTC. It codes for CSFLARDREDGYTF.

For the CDR3, the DNA is TGTGCCAGCAGCTTGACTGCCGGGACAGGGTCGGACTATGGCTACACCTTC. It encodes CASSLTAGTGSDYGYTF. J is TRBJ1-2 and V is TRBV5-5; the match to TRBD1 covers 9 bases. V dropped 1 base and J dropped 3; count of bases not matched to a gene: 10. Germline assignment: CDR1 SGHKS and CDR2 YYEKEE (reference sequence). This CDR3 is 17 amino acids long.

This sequence joins TRBV5-4 and TRBJ1-3; D is unresolved. Trimming removed 4 bases from V and 0 bases from J, with 17 bases in between. From germline, CDR1 is SGHNT and CDR2 YYREEE (reference sequence). This CDR3 has 17 amino acids. The CDR3: CASSPGGPGDSGNTIYF. The DNA of the CDR3 is TGTGCCAGCAGCCCGGGAGGGCCAGGAGACTCTGGAAACACCATATATTTT.

Note on this clone: At one end the junction does not follow the germline gene, possibly because of a read error. The chain combines TRBV5-4 with TRBJ1-2, with TRBD1 matching 7 bases. This CDR3 region has 15 residues. Germline loops: CDR1 SGHNT, CDR2 YYREEE (reference sequence). CDR3 sequence reads: CASSLGGTANYGYTF. The CDR3 DNA is TGTGCCAGCAGCTTGGGTGGGACAGCTAATTATGGCTACACCTTC.

This sequence joins TRBV30 and TRBJ1-2, with 7 positions matching TRBD1. V shed 0 bases and J 0 bases; nucleotides not matched to a gene: 4. CDR3 length: 15 amino acids. Looked up from germline, CDR1 is GTSNPN and CDR2 is SVGIG (reference sequence). The CDR3 sequence is CAWSVRTGSNYGYTF. Here the CDR3 DNA reads TGTGCCTGGAGTGTCCGGACAGGCTCTAACTATGGCTACACCTTC.

This sequence joins TRBV6-6 and TRBJ2-2, with 8 bases fitting TRBD1. V was pared by 4 bases and J by 3 bases, with 7 bases of the junction left unmatched. Germline lookup yields CDR1 MNHNY and CDR2 SVGAGI (reference sequence). The CDR3 loop spans 16 amino acids. The CDR3 nucleotides read TGTGCCAGCAGTTCCCGGACAGGGCTCGACACCGGGGAGCTGTTTTTT. Its protein product is CASSSRTGLDTGELFF.